This TCR beta chain was sequenced during a study of memory CD4+ T cells and cytomegalovirus serostatus. Study-level background: Of the healthy Belgian adults, 9 were CMV seropositive and approximately 25 seronegative.

The CDR3 is 14 amino acids. CDR1 is SGHDT, CDR2 YYEEEE, per germline. Trimming cost V 0 bases and J 6 bases, with 10 bases left between them. Repertoires were generated with immunoSEQ multiplex PCR, while TCRdb's copy carries only in-frame clones and drops some. The table has over 60,000 clones, 75% to 80% seen once. Single viable CD3+CD4+CD8-CD45RO+ cells were sorted as the memory CD4+ T cells. CMV serostatus came from serum IgG against pp150, pp28, p38, p52. Study conclusions and caveats: About 40% of the roughly 160 known CMV-associated TCRbeta sequences appeared in CD4+ memory. Median bootstrapped AUC for CMV status was approximately 0.96 originally, 0.75 to 0.91 US-trained.

Comments on this clone: As yet, its antigen is unknown.

The J gene is TRBJ1-5, the V gene TRBV5-6; a possible D gene is TRBD1 (5 bases). Sequencing used memory CD4+ T cells from blood. The sequence was obtained from an adult in good health and CMV-seronegative. The CDR3 sequence is CASSLAGRGQPQHF. The CDR3 DNA sequence: TGTGCCAGCAGCTTGGCCGGAAGGGGTCAGCCCCAGCATTTT.